This T cell receptor (beta chain) was obtained from a study of shared clonotypes between healthy human individuals. In the study overall: Three plates each covered CD4 naive and memory; CD8 naive two, CD8 memory one. Study-wide points: Sampling used blood alone; tissue repertoires probably differ. Naive CD4 clonotype sharing across four donors was approximately 5%.

Original processing notes: Quality scores were absent from the junction-only immunoSEQ sequences, so filtering differed. Sequencing used immunoSEQ multiplex PCR; TCRdb keeps in-frame clones, though not all of them. V and J calls and clone size come straight from that table; D and trimming were deduced from the DNA. The sample has around 2.5 million clones; 90% to 95% are singletons. Comment on this clone: Its antigen remains unknown.

Germline V gene lookup returns CDR1 MGHDK and CDR2 SYGVNS. This CDR3 has 15 amino acids. V shed 6 bases and J 7 bases; nucleotides not matched to a gene: 9. This clonotype was sampled from a man aged 18 to 29 in good health. Some clones in this sample may be carry-over from other donors' samples. This chain links TRBV25-1 with TRBJ2-3, with 11 bases identical to TRBD2. Sequencing input: naive CD4+ T cells from PBMCs. Subset described: CD45RA+ positively selected. DNA for the CDR3: TGTGCCAGCAGCCAACCGGGACTAGCGGCCCATACGCAGTATTTT. Protein sequence: CASSQPGLAAHTQYF. Full variable domain (remainder filled in from reference TRBV25-1 and TRBJ2-3): EADIYQTPRYLVIGTGKKITLECSQTMGHDKMYWYQQDPGMELHLIHYSYGVNSTEKGDLSSESTVSRIRTEHFPLTLESARPSHTSQYLCASSQPGLAAHTQYFGPGTRLTVL.